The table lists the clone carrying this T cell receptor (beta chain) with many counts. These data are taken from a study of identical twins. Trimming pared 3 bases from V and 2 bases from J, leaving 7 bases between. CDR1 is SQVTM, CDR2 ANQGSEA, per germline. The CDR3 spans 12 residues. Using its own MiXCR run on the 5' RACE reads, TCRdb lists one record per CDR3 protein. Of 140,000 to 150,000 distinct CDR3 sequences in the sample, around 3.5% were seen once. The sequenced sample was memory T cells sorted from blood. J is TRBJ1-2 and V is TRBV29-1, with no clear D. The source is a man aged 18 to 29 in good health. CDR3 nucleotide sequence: TGCAGCGTTGACGCGGGGAACTATGGCTACACCTTC. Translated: CSVDAGNYGYTF.